A selection of T cell receptor beta chains follows, all from one sample in a study of blood T cell repertoires in COVID-19. The repertoire was sequenced with immunoSEQ multiplex PCR; TCRdb's copy has only in-frame clones and lacks some. Found here are 70,000 to 95,000 clones, approximately 85% of them singletons; the top ten hold more than 5.5%. The sequencing input was peripheral blood. The receptors here all came from a man between 65 and 85 years old with acute or convalescent COVID-19. CDR3s leave out the opening cysteine and the closing phenylalanine or tryptophan. A row's size may be missing; if present it is once, few, many or a size class.

abundance	j_gene	v_gene	CDR3aa
-	TRBJ2-1	TRBV4-1	ASSSPEWTSGHNEQF
-	TRBJ2-7	TRBV5-4	ASSWDPGQGYEQY
-	TRBJ1-2	TRBV30	AWRAWTGGYYGYT
-	TRBJ2-3	TRBV5-1	ASSMGQQTDTQY
-	TRBJ2-1	TRBV7-2	ASSLNPLYNEQF
-	TRBJ1-6	TRBV28	ASLPWEGNSPLH
-	TRBJ1-6	TRBV4-1	ASSQDQHGDSPLH
-	TRBJ1-5	TRBV20-1	SASAGGNQPQH
-	TRBJ2-4	TRBV3-1/TRBV3-2	ASSSRGAGDLAKNIQY
-	TRBJ2-2	TRBV28	ASSPLQGPGELF
-	TRBJ2-7	TRBV15	ATSARTGSYEQY
-	TRBJ2-5	TRBV18	ASSLFSAPTGETQY
-	TRBJ2-5	TRBV6-5	ASRPQGGGKETQY
-	TRBJ1-5	TRBV6-1	ASSELQGARGQPQH
-	TRBJ1-2	TRBV18	ASSPPLSGGNYGYT
-	TRBJ2-3	TRBV7-7	ASSLCLAGDTDTQY
-	TRBJ2-1	TRBV11-2	ASSSIGERESDEQF
-	TRBJ2-1	TRBV18	ASSPFATMDEQF
-	TRBJ1-1	TRBV3-1/TRBV3-2	ASSPQSIPNTEAF
-	TRBJ1-3	TRBV6-5	ASSPWGGAGNTIY
-	TRBJ2-7	TRBV28	ASSLDLPYEQY
-	TRBJ2-2	TRBV5-6	ASTPGLFANTGELF
-	TRBJ2-7	TRBV18	ASSPPDRTYEQY
once	TRBJ1-1	TRBV5-4	ASSPKTVMNTEAF
-	TRBJ2-1	TRBV2	ASSARGLALVNEQF
-	TRBJ2-7	TRBV5-6	ASSYYSGRVSYEQY
-	TRBJ2-3	TRBV6-5	ASSSLRTITDTQY
-	TRBJ2-7	TRBV6-2/TRBV6-3	ASSYTGVGEQY
-	TRBJ2-3	TRBV5-1	ASSSNGTRRATDTQY